The 30 T cell receptor beta chains given below trace back to one sample, sequenced in a study of blood T cell repertoires in COVID-19. TCRdb keeps only in-frame clones here, not all; method: immunoSEQ multiplex PCR. The data contain some 250,000 clones, around 87% of them seen just once; the ten biggest clones take up roughly 3%. Material: peripheral blood. Receptors were obtained from a woman aged 25 to 39 who had recovered from COVID-19.

The chain carries TRBV5-4 and TRBJ1-4; TRBD1 matches 9 bases. The V gene's germline CDR1 is SGHNT and CDR2 YYREEE (reference sequence). V was clipped by 0 bases and J by 8 bases; unmatched bases: 5. This CDR3 spans 15 amino acids. The CDR3 nucleotides are TGTGCCAGCAGCTTGGACAGGGGGCTGGGCGAAAAACTGTTTTTT. This gives the protein CASSLDRGLGEKLFF.

The chain links TRBV4-1 to TRBJ1-4; 11 bases are shared with TRBD1. After removal of 2 bases from V and 3 bases from J, the junction contained 5 bases not matched to a gene. The germline gives CDR1 MGHRA, CDR2 YSYEKL. The CDR3 sequence is 17 residues long. The CDR3 coding sequence is TGCGCCAGCAGCCAATCCGGACAGGGGGCTGCTAATGAAAAACTGTTTTTT. Translated: CASSQSGQGAANEKLFF.

This clone was observed once. V and J are TRBV4-3 and TRBJ2-7, with 9 positions matching TRBD2. CDR3 length: 16 amino acids. V gave up 1 base and J gave up 2 bases; unmatched junction bases: 6. Germline assignment: CDR1 LGHNA and CDR2 YSLEER. CDR3 nucleotides: TGCGCCAGCAGCCAAGTCGCGGGGGGGACGACCTACGAGCAGTACTTC. Amino acid sequence: CASSQVAGGTTYEQYF.

This chain links TRBV9 with TRBJ1-6, with TRBD1 matching over 9 bases. The germline gives CDR1 SGDLS, CDR2 YYNGEE. Trimming at V came to 4 bases and at J to 7 bases, leaving 9 bases not matched to a gene. The CDR3 runs to 16 residues. This CDR3 is CASSTEQGANNSPLHF. CDR3 coding DNA: TGTGCCAGCAGCACCGAACAGGGGGCGAACAATTCACCCCTCCACTTT.

V gene TRBV28 combines with J gene TRBJ2-2, with 9 bases identical to TRBD2. Germline V gene lookup returns CDR1 MDHEN and CDR2 SYDVKM. V lost 6 bases to trimming and J lost 2 bases; unmatched junction nucleotides: 4. This CDR3 spans 15 amino acids. This chain's CDR3 is CASSLAGTNTGELFF. The CDR3 coding sequence is TGTGCCAGCAGCCTAGCGGGGACCAACACCGGGGAGCTGTTTTTT.

The genes are TRBV7-2 and TRBJ1-2, with 7 bases matching TRBD1. V trimming: 5 bases; J trimming: 2 bases; junction bases outside the gene matches: 11. The germline gives CDR1 SGHTA, CDR2 FQGNSA. This CDR3 is 16 amino acids long. The CDR3 bases are TGTGCCAGCAGCCCCGGCGGAGGGGGCACAAACTATGGCTACACCTTC. Translation: CASSPGGGGTNYGYTF.

The chain has TRBV30 and TRBJ1-2; D possibly corresponds to TRBD1 (5 bases). The V end lost 4 bases, the J end lost 5 bases, and 17 bases lay between the germline ends. Germline CDR1 GTSNPN, CDR2 SVGIG (reference sequence). CDR3 length equals 14 residues. CDR3 DNA: TGTGCCTGGAATCCCCTCGGACACGGTTATGGCTACACCTTC. Protein product: CAWNPLGHGYGYTF.

V and J are TRBV6-5 and TRBJ1-1; D is perhaps TRBD1 (5 bases). Germline V gene data show CDR1 as MNHEY and CDR2 as SVGAGI. This CDR3 comprises 12 residues. Trimming shortened V by 6 bases and J by 4 bases, and 9 bases separated the two germline ends. The CDR3 spells CASSRGGTEAFF. The CDR3 region has the DNA TGTGCCAGCAGCCGGGGGGGCACTGAAGCTTTCTTT.

This clone was counted ten times or more. The V gene is TRBV6-1, the J gene TRBJ1-3, with D possibly TRBD1 on 5 matching bases. V was shortened by 3 bases and J by 0 bases, with 6 bases between the two germline ends. Germline CDR1 reads MNHNS; CDR2 reads SASEGT. This CDR3 spans 14 amino acids. CDR3 loop: CASSDRVSGNTIYF. DNA of the CDR3: TGTGCCAGCAGTGACAGGGTCTCTGGAAACACCATATATTTT.

The gene calls are TRBV5-4 and TRBJ1-2; D ambiguous. In germline, CDR1 is SGHNT, CDR2 YYREEE (reference sequence). This CDR3 has 11 residues. The CDR3 loop is CLVGKGYGYTF. For the CDR3, the DNA is TGTCTTGTGGGCAAAGGCTATGGCTACACCTTC.

The chain combines TRBV5-4 with TRBJ1-3, with 11 positions matching TRBD1. Per the germline V gene, CDR1 is SGHNT and CDR2 is YYREEE (reference sequence). The ends lost 3 bases at V and 4 bases at J; junction bases unmatched: 3. The CDR3 covers 15 residues. This chain's CDR3 is CASSSDRGPGNTIYF. CDR3 DNA sequence: TGTGCCAGCAGCTCGGACAGGGGGCCAGGAAACACCATATATTTT.

In its sample, this clone was seen many times. The chain couples TRBV4-1 to TRBJ2-7; tentative D call: TRBD2 (6 bases). CDR3 length: 14 residues. V lost 0 bases and J lost 3, with 9 bases in between. Germline V gives CDR1 MGHRA, CDR2 YSYEKL. CDR3 protein: CASSQDSGVYEQYF. The DNA of the CDR3 is TGCGCCAGCAGCCAAGATTCGGGGGTCTACGAGCAGTACTTC.

This sequence joins TRBV5-4 and TRBJ2-7; D is perhaps TRBD1 (5 bases). V shed 3 bases and J shed 4 bases, with 26 bases lying between them. The CDR3 is made up of 18 amino acids. Germline loops: CDR1 SGHNT, CDR2 YYREEE (reference sequence). The CDR3 loop is CASSSDPGRQRTGYEQYF. The CDR3 DNA reads as TGTGCCAGCAGCTCCGATCCCGGACGACAGAGGACCGGGTACGAGCAGTACTTC.

V gene TRBV2 combines with J gene TRBJ2-7, with no clear D. Germline loops: CDR1 SNHLY, CDR2 FYNNEI. V dropped 3 bases and J dropped 3 bases, with 6 bases sitting between them. This CDR3 has 12 residues. The CDR3, as DNA: TGTGCCAGCAGTGAGTTTCGCTACGAGCAGTACTTC. It is translated as CASSEFRYEQYF.

J is TRBJ1-1 and V is TRBV7-2; no definite D call. This CDR3 spans 12 amino acids. The V end lost 2 bases, the J end lost 11 bases, and 12 bases lay between the germline ends. Germline V gene sequence: CDR1 SGHTA, CDR2 FQGNSA. CDR3 in amino acids: CASSLRQASAFF. Written as DNA, the CDR3 is TGTGCCAGCAGCTTAAGACAAGCCTCGGCTTTCTTT.

The chain employs TRBV23-1 and TRBJ1-1; D is possibly TRBD1 (6 bases). TRBV23-1 is given ORF status, its function remaining uncertain. The CDR3 sequence is 15 residues long. V dropped 11 bases and J dropped 1 base, with 20 bases sitting between them. CDR3 nucleotides: TGCGCCCGGCCGATTTTGGGCAGGGGGAACACTGAAGCTTTCTTT. Its translation is CARPILGRGNTEAFF.

The chain is built from TRBV5-5 and TRBJ1-4; 9 positions agree with TRBD1. The CDR3 length is 16 residues. Trimming cost V 4 bases and J 3 bases; bases outside gene matches: 7. Germline V lookup: CDR1 SGHKS, CDR2 YYEKEE (reference sequence). The DNA of the CDR3 is TGTGCCAGCAGCCGTGAACAGGGGGCAGCTAATGAAAAACTGTTTTTT. It specifies CASSREQGAANEKLFF.

This clone was detected once. J is TRBJ2-5 and V is TRBV4-2, with a weak D call TRBD1 (6 bases). The V end was cut by 2 bases, the J end by 0 bases, with 13 bases between. This CDR3 is built from 16 residues. From germline, CDR1 is LGHNA and CDR2 YNFKEQ. CDR3 protein: CASSQTGSVYQETQYF. CDR3 sequence (DNA): TGTGCCAGCAGCCAAACAGGGTCGGTGTACCAAGAGACCCAGTACTTC.

V usage is TRBV7-6 and J usage is TRBJ2-3; no definite D call. CDR1 is SGHVS, CDR2 FNYEAQ, per germline. V dropped 5 bases and J dropped 6 bases, with 12 bases sitting between them. CDR3 length equals 13 residues. The CDR3 DNA reads as TGTGCCAGCAGCCCCATCCCGACTGATACGCAGTATTTT. Amino acids: CASSPIPTDTQYF.

In its sample, this clone was seen a few times. The J gene is TRBJ2-1, the V gene TRBV6-5; D may be TRBD1 (6 bases). Trimming pared 6 bases from V and 10 bases from J, leaving 10 bases between. This CDR3 contains 11 residues. Germline values: CDR1 MNHEY, CDR2 SVGAGI. CDR3 sequence reads: CASRKGVEQFF. DNA for the CDR3: TGTGCCAGCAGAAAGGGGGTAGAGCAGTTCTTC.

The V call is TRBV10-3, the J call TRBJ2-7; 7 nucleotides match TRBD2. V gave up 6 bases and J gave up 4 bases; unmatched junction bases: 3. In germline, CDR1 is ENHRY, CDR2 SYGVKD. This CDR3 has 12 amino acids. CDR3 coding DNA: TGTGCCATCAGCCAGCGGGGTTACGAGCAGTACTTC. Protein product: CAISQRGYEQYF.

For this clone: Other DNA sequences of this sample code for an identical CDR3. The genes are TRBV5-1 and TRBJ1-1, with D perhaps matching TRBD1 (5 bases). V dropped 5 bases and J dropped 1 base, with 12 bases sitting between them. The CDR3 is 14 residues long. CDR1 is SGHRS and CDR2 is YFSETQ in the germline V gene. DNA of the CDR3: TGCGCCAGCAGTTGGGGGGTAGAGAACACTGAAGCTTTCTTT. Translation: CASSWGVENTEAFF.

The rearrangement links TRBV20-1 to TRBJ1-1, with D possibly being TRBD1 (6 bases). The CDR3 spans 11 residues. Germline CDR1 is DFQATT and CDR2 is SNEGSKA (reference sequence). V was trimmed by 6 bases and J by 8 bases, leaving 13 bases between them. The CDR3 here is CSAWGLSEAFF. The DNA of the CDR3 is TGCAGTGCCTGGGGGCTCTCCGAAGCTTTCTTT.

This chain uses TRBV7-2 with TRBJ1-4, with 8 positions matching TRBD1. CDR1 and CDR2 (germline): SGHTA, FQGNSA. J lost 7 bases, V lost 5 bases, and 6 bases had no gene match. The CDR3 runs 14 residues. This chain's CDR3 is CASSPRGRLEKLFF. Here the CDR3 DNA reads TGTGCCAGCAGCCCCAGGGGGCGCCTTGAAAAACTGTTTTTT.

This rearrangement joins TRBV27 to TRBJ1-1; tentatively, D is TRBD1 (6 bases). Trimming pared 5 bases from V and 2 bases from J, leaving 9 bases between. This CDR3 has 13 amino acids. Looked up from germline, CDR1 is MNHEY and CDR2 is SMNVEV (reference sequence). In DNA, the CDR3 is TGTGCCAGCAGTCTGGGACACAACACTGAAGCTTTCTTT. Amino acid sequence: CASSLGHNTEAFF.

The chain recombines TRBV30 with TRBJ1-2; no reliable D call. V was cut by 0 bases and J by 8 bases, with 13 bases left in between. Germline CDR1 GTSNPN, CDR2 SVGIG (reference sequence). The length of the CDR3 is 13 residues. CDR3 loop: CAWSVGAGGGYTF. In DNA, the CDR3 is TGTGCCTGGAGTGTAGGAGCGGGCGGCGGCTACACCTTC.

The V call is TRBV18, the J call TRBJ2-3; 8 bases agree with TRBD2. The CDR3 consists of 16 residues. J was trimmed by 3 bases and V by 1 base; bases with no gene match: 6. Germline assignment: CDR1 KGHSH and CDR2 LQKENI. CDR3 DNA sequence: TGTGCCAGCTCACCACAGCGGGGGATATTGACAGATACGCAGTATTTT. Protein product: CASSPQRGILTDTQYF. The full variable domain, rest sourced from reference TRBV18 and TRBJ2-3, is NAGVMQNPRHLVRRRGQEARLRCSPMKGHSHVYWYRQLPEEGLKFMVYLQKENIIDESGMPKERFSAEFPKEGPSILRIQQVVRGDSAAYFCASSPQRGILTDTQYFGPGTRLTVL.

The chain uses TRBV28 and TRBJ1-4; the match to TRBD1 covers 7 bases. The CDR3 is 12 amino acids. Germline CDR1 is MDHEN and CDR2 is SYDVKM. The V and J ends lost 10 bases and 6 bases, in that order; junction bases with no gene match: 5. The CDR3, as DNA: TGTGCCACAGGACAGGTCTATGAAAAACTGTTTTTT. Translated, it gives CATGQVYEKLFF.

V is TRBV19 and J is TRBJ1-2; D is undetermined. Germline lookup yields CDR1 LNHDA and CDR2 SQIVND (reference sequence). The V end lost 0 bases, the J end lost 3 bases, and 8 bases lay between the germline ends. The CDR3 spans 14 residues. The CDR3 nucleotides are TGTGCCAGTAGTATAGATCTTTCGGACTATGGCTACACCTTC. It codes for CASSIDLSDYGYTF.

The gene calls are TRBV5-1 and TRBJ1-2; D unresolved. The V gene's germline CDR1 is SGHRS and CDR2 YFSETQ. Trimming left V 0 bases short and J 0 bases short, with 9 bases between. The CDR3 is made up of 15 amino acids. This chain's CDR3 is CASSLEAGANYGYTF. The CDR3 DNA reads as TGCGCCAGCAGCTTGGAGGCAGGCGCTAACTATGGCTACACCTTC.